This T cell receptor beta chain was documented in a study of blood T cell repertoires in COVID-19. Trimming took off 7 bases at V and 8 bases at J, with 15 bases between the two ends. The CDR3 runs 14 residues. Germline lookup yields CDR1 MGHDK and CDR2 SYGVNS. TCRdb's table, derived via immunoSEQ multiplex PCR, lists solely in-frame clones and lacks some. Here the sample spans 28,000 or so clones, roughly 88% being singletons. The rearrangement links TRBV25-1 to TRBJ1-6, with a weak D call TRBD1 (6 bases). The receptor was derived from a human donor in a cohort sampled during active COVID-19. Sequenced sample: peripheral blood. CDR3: CASTPGQRDSPLHF. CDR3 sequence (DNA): TGTGCCAGCACTCCGGGACAAAGGGATTCACCCCTCCACTTT.